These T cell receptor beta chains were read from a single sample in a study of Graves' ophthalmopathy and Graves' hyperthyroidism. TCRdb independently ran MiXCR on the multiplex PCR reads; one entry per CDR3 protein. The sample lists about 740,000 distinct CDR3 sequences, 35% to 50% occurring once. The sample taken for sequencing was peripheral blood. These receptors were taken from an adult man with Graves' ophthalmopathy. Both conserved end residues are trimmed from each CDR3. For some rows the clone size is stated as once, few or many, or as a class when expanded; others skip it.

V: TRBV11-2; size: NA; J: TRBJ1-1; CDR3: ASTLGPLWGTEAF
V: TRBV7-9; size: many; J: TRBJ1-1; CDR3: ASSQMMNTEAF
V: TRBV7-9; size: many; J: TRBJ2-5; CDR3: ASSTSGYGETQY
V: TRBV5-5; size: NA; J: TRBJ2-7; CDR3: ASSVALAYEQY
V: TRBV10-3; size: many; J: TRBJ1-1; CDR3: AISESQGRAF
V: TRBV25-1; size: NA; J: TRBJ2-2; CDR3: ASSHRDRGHPIGELF
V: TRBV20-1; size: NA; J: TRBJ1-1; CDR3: SARGGFDTEAF
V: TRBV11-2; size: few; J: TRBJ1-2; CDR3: ASSQYRDSESGYT
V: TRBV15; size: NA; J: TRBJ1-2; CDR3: ATSSEAGWTGYT
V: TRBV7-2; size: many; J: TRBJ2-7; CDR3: ASSRLAIYEQY
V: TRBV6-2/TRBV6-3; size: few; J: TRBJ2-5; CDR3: ASARTSKETQY
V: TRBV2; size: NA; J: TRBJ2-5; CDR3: ASFPRGRETQY
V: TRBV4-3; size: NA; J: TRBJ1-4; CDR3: ASSQQGSEKLF
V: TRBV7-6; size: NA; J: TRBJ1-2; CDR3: ASSSSGGSNT
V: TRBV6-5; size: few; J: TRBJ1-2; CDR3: ASGRFNYGYT
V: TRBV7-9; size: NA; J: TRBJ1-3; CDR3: ASSQDSPYSGNTIY
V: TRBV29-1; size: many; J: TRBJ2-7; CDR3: SVEDQWASGGDEQY
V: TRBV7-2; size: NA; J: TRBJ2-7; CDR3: ASSSHGGRVTYEQY
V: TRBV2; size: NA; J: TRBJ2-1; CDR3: ASGTSNSRSYNEQF
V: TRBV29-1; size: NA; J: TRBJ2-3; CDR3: SAGGGSTDTQY
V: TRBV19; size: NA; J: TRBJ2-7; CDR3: ASSQTGTLSEQY
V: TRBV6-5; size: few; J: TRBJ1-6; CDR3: ASTRDNSPLH
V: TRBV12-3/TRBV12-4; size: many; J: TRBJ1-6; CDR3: ASSSTGSKNSPLH
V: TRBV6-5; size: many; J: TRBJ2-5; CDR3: ASSYSRETQY
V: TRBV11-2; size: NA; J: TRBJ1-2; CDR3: ASSLVMGQGINYGHT
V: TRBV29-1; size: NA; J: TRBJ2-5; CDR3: STRDRMAQY
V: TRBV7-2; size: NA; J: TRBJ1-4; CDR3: ASSIRQGLEKLF
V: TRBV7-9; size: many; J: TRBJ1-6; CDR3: ASSTTGTALELYNSPLH
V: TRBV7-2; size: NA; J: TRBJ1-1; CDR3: ASSLLGGEAF
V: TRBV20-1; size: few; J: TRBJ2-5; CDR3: SARDITQMYQETQY
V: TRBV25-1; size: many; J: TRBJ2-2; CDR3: ASSLRAGLGIGELF
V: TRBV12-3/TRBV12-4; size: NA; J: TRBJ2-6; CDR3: ASGTGTGPSGANVLT
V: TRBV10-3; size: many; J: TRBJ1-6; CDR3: AISESWNSPLH
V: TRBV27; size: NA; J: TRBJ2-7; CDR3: ASRGGREQY
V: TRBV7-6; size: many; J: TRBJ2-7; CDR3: ASSLVPSDSQY
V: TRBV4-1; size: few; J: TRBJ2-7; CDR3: ASSQTLGQGYEQY
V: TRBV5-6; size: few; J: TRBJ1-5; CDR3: ASSWWGGNQPQH
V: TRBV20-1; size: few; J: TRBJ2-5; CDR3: SGTQGGETQY
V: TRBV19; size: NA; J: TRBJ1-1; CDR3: ASSIATGLNTEAF
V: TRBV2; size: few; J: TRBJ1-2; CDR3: ASTSRRGITGTHYGYT
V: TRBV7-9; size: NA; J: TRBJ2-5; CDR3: ASSFYEQGRETQH
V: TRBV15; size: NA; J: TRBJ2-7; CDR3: ATSREPYEQY
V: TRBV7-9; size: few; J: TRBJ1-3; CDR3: ASSQIRDSSSGNTIY
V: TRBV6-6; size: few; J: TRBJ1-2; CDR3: ASSYSRDSNYGYT
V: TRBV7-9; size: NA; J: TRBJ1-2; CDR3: ASSLALAGRYRNYGYT
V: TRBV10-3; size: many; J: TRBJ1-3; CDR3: AISVAGTGNTIY
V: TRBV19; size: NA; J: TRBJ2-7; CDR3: ASNIPGQGAYEQY
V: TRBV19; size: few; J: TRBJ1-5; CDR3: ASSQVLNQPQH
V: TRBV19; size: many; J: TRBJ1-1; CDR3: ASTRSGVAAF
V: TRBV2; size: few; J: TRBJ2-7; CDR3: ASYTAGGYEQY
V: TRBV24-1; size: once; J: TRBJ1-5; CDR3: ASSQPKGGEVGQPQH
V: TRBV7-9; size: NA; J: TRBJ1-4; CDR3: ASSLSGLAEEKLF
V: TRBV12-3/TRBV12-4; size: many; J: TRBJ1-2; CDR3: ASSFWTGKKF